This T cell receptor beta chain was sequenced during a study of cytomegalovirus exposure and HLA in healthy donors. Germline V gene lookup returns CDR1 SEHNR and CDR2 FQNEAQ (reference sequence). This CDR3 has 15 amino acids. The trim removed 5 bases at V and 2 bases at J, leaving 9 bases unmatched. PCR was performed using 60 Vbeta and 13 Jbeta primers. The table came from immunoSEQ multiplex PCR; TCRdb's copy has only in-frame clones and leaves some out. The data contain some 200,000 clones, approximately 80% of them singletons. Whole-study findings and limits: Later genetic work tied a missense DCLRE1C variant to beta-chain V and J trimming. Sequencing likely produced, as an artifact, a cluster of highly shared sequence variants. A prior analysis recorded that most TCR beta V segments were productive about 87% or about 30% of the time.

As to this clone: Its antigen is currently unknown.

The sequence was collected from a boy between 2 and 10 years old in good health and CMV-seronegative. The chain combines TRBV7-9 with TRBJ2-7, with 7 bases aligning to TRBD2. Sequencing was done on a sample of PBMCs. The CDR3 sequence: CASSRGPGGTYEQYF. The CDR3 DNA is TGTGCCAGCAGCCGTGGCCCCGGGGGGACCTACGAGCAGTACTTC.